The entry below describes one TCR beta chain. The sample contains more than one DNA sequence encoding this CDR3. These data are taken from a study of blood T cell repertoires in COVID-19. Study in general: In each case, the material was cDNA or gDNA derived from T cells, B-cell-depleted T cells, or PBMCs.

V lost 0 bases and J lost 2, with 11 bases in between. The CDR3 is 16 residues long. Germline loops: CDR1 PRHDT, CDR2 FYEKMQ (reference sequence). In the source study's methods: Nucleated cell number was recorded as an estimate derived from reference gene primer amplification. TCRdb's table, derived via immunoSEQ multiplex PCR, lists solely in-frame clones and lacks some. V and J calls and clone size are those listed in that table; D and trimming were worked out from the DNA. The table lists about 120,000 clones, 87% of them singletons. This chain uses TRBV13 with TRBJ1-5; D call uncertain. The TCR originated in a woman aged 70-85 years with acute or convalescent COVID-19. The sequenced material came from peripheral blood. The DNA of the CDR3 is TGTGCCAGCAGCTTAGGGGCGGCGGGCGGCAATCAGCCCCAGCATTTT. Translating it yields CASSLGAAGGNQPQHF.